This TCR beta chain is drawn from a study of blood T cell repertoires in COVID-19. Study at large: COVID-19 samples collected from the United States, Italy and Spain covered acute and convalescent phases. Sources were T cells, B-cell-depleted T cells, or PBMCs; the material itself was cDNA or gDNA.

Authors' analysis steps: Estimation of nucleated cell counts relied on the amplification of reference gene primers. The table came from immunoSEQ multiplex PCR; TCRdb's copy has only in-frame clones and leaves some out. V, J and clone size are taken as reported in that table, and D and trimming were inferred from the DNA itself. The table includes 70,000 to 95,000 clones, around nine tenths detected once. With V trimmed by 2 bases and J by 4 bases, 8 bases remained unmatched. Germline loops: CDR1 SGHDT, CDR2 YYEEEE. This CDR3 has 17 amino acids. This clonotype originated in a woman between 50 and 59 years old in a cohort sampled during active COVID-19. Sequenced: peripheral blood. The chain recombines TRBV5-6 with TRBJ2-2; 10 bases are a match to TRBD2. CDR3: CASSLPAGGQITGELFF. CDR3 nucleotides: TGTGCCAGCAGCTTACCAGCGGGGGGGCAAATCACCGGGGAGCTGTTTTTT.